This TCR beta chain was observed in a study of vaccination effects on CD4 cells after COVID-19. This clone has just a few counts. What it binds is not known. Method: immunoSEQ multiplex PCR; TCRdb's copy keeps in-frame clones and lacks some. The table includes approximately 37,000 clones, approximately 72% detected once. V gave up 4 bases and J gave up 0 bases, with 12 bases separating them. Germline CDR1 LGHDT, CDR2 YNNKEL (reference sequence). The CDR3 sequence is 15 residues long. It was after around 10 days of culture that CD4+ T cells were isolated. Absence of prior SARS-CoV-2 infection characterized the vaccine recipients, who showed negative nucleocapsid antibodies. Half-medium changes using IL-2 medium occurred on days 3 and 7.

The gene calls are TRBV3-1 (or the pseudogene TRBV3-2) and TRBJ1-1; no clear D. The material was CD4+ T cells from PBMCs cultured without peptide, obtained before COVID-19 vaccination. This TCR was sampled from a human donor who received a COVID-19 vaccine. In DNA form, the CDR3 reads TGTGCCAGCAGCCCTCGGTTCACTATGAACACTGAAGCTTTCTTT. It encodes CASSPRFTMNTEAFF.